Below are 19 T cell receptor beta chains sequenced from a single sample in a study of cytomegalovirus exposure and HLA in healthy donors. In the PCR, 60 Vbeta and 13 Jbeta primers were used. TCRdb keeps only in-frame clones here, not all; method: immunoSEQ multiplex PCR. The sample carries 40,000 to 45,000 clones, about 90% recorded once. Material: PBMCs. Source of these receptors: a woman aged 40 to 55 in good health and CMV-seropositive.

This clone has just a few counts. The CDR3 bases are TGTGCCAGCAGCCCCGACACAGGAAACACCATATATTTT. It is translated as CASSPDTGNTIYF. This chain joins TRBV28 and TRBJ1-3; D uncertain. Germline CDR1 reads MDHEN; CDR2 reads SYDVKM. This CDR3 has 13 residues. V was shortened by 6 bases and J by 4 bases, with 10 bases between the two germline ends.

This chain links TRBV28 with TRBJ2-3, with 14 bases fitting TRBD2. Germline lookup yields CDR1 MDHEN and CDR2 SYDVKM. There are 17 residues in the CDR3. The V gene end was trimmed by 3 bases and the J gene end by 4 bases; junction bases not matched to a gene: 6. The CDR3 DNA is TGTGCCAGCAGTTTGGGGACTAGCGGGAGTTTAGCAGATACGCAGTATTTT. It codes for CASSLGTSGSLADTQYF.

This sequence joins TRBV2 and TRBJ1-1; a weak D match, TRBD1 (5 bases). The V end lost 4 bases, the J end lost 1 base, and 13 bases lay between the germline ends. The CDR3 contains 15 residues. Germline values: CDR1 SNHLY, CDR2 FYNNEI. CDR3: CASSASRVANTEAFF. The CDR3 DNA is TGTGCCAGCAGTGCCTCCAGGGTTGCGAACACTGAAGCTTTCTTT.

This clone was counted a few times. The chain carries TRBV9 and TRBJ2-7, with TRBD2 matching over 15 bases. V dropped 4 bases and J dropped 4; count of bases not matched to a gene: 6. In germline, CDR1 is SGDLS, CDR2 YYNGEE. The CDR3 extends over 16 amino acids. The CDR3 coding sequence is TGTGCCAGCAGCTCCGGACTAGCGGGAGGGTTATACGAGCAGTACTTC. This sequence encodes CASSSGLAGGLYEQYF. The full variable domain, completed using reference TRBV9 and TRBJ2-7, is DSGVTQTPKHLITATGQRVTLRCSPRSGDLSVYWYQQSLDQGLQFLIQYYNGEERAKGNILERFSAQQFPDLHSELNLSSLELGDSALYFCASSSGLAGGLYEQYFGPGTRLTVT.

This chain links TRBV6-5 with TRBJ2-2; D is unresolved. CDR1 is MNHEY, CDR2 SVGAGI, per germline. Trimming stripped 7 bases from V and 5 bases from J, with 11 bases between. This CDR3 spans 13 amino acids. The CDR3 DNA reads TGTGCCAGCACCGTCGCGCGGACCGGGGAGCTGTTTTTT. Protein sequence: CASTVARTGELFF.

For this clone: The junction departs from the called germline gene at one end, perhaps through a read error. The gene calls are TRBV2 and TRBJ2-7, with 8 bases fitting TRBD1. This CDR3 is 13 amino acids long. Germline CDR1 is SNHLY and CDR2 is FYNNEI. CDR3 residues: CAGRRDRNYEQYF. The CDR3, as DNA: TGTGCCGGCAGGAGGGACAGGAACTACGAGCAGTACTTC.

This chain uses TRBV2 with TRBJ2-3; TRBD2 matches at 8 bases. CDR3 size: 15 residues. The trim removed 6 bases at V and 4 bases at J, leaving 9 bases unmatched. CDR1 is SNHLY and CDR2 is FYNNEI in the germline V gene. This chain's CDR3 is CASSAAGVSADTQYF. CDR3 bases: TGTGCCAGCAGCGCAGCGGGAGTATCGGCAGATACGCAGTATTTT.

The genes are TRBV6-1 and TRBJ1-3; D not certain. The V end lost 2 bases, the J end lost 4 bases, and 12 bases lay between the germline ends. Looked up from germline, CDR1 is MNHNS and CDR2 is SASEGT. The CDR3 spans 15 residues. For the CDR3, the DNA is TGTGCCAGCAGTGAAATGGGAGGGCCAGGAAACACCATATATTTT. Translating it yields CASSEMGGPGNTIYF.

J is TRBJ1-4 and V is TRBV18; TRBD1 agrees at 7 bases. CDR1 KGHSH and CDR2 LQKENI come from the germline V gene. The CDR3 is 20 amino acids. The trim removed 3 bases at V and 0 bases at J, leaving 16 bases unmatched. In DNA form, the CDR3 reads TGTGCCAGCTCACCCTACACGCTACAGGGGACCGCTTCAACTAATGAAAAACTGTTTTTT. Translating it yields CASSPYTLQGTASTNEKLFF.

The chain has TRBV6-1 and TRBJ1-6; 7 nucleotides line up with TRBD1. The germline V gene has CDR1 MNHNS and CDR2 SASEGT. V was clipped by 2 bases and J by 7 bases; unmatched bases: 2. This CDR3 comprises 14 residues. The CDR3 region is CASSESGGNSPLHF. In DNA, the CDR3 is TGTGCCAGCAGTGAATCAGGGGGAAATTCACCCCTCCACTTT.

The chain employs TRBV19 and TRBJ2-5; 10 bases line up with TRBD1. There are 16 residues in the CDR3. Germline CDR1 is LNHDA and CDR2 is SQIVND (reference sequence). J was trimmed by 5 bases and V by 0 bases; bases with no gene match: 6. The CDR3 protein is CASSIEGTGDMETQYF. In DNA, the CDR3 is TGTGCCAGTAGTATAGAAGGGACAGGGGATATGGAGACCCAGTACTTC.

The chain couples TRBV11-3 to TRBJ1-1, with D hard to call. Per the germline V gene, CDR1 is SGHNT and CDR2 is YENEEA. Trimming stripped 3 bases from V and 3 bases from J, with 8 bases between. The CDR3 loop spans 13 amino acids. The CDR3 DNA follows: TGTGCCAGCAGCTTGGAGGAGGACACTGAAGCTTTCTTT. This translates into CASSLEEDTEAFF.

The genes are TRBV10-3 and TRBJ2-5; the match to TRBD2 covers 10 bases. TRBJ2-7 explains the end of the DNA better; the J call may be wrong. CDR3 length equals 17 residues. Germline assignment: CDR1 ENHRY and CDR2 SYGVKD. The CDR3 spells CAISESRTSGGKNEQYF. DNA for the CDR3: TGTGCCATCAGTGAGTCCCGGACTAGCGGAGGCAAAAACGAGCAGTACTTC.

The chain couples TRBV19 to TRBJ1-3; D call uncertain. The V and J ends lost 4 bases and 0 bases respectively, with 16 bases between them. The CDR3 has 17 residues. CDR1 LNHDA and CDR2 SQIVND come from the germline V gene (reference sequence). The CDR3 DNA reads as TGTGCCAGTAGTACAGACCCGGGTGCGCGCTCTGGAAACACCATATATTTT. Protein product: CASSTDPGARSGNTIYF.

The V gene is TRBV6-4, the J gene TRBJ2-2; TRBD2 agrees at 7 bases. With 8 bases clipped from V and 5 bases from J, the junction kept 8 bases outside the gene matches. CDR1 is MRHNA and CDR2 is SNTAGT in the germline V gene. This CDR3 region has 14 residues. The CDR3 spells CASARTRDTGELFF. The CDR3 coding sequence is TGTGCCAGCGCTAGGACTAGGGATACCGGGGAGCTGTTTTTT.

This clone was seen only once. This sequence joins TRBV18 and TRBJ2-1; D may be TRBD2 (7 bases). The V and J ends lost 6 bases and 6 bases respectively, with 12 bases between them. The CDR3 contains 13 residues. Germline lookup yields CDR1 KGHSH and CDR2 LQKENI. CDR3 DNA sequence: TGTGCCAGCTCCCCCCGGGGGGCCAATGAGCAGTTCTTC. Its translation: CASSPRGANEQFF.

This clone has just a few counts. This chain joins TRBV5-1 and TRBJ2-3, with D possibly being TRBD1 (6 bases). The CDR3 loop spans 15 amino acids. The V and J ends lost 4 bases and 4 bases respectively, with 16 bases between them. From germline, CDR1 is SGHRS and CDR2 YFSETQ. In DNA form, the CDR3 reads TGCGCCAGCAGCGTCCAGGGGCCCACGGCAGATACGCAGTATTTT. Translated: CASSVQGPTADTQYF.

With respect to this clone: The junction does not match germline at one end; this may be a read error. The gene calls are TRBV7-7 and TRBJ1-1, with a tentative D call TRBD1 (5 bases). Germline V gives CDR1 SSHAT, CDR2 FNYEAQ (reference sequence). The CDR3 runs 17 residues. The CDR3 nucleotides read TGTGCTAGCAGGGAAGGGAAATTAGGGGAAGTATCCACTGAAGCTTTCTTT. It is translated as CASREGKLGEVSTEAFF.

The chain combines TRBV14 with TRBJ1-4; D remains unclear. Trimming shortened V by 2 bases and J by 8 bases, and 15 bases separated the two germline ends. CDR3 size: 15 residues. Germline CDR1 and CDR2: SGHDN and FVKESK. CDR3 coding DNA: TGTGCCAGCAGCCAACTTTCCCGGTCATCCGAAAAACTGTTTTTT. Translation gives CASSQLSRSSEKLFF.